Here is one TCR beta chain with its context. Per the original methods: Amplifying reference gene primers gave estimates of nucleated cell counts. The protocol was immunoSEQ multiplex PCR, while the TCRdb copy is restricted to in-frame clones and leaves out a portion. V, J and clone size were drawn from that table, and D and trimming were deduced from the DNA. The sample includes 100,000 to 150,000 clones, around 74% of them seen just once. The CDR3 is 13 amino acids. The germline V and J ends were trimmed by 4 bases and 6 bases, with 10 bases remaining between them. CDR1 is LGHDT, CDR2 YNNKEL, per germline (reference sequence). This entry is derived from a study of blood T cell repertoires in COVID-19.

The receptor was derived from an elderly man with COVID-19, enrolled during active disease. Sequencing input: peripheral blood. The chain couples TRBV3-1 (or the pseudogene TRBV3-2) to TRBJ2-4; D is perhaps TRBD2 (6 bases). DNA of the CDR3: TGTGCCAGCAGCCCTAGGGGAGGAAACATTCAGTACTTC. Protein product: CASSPRGGNIQYF.